The present entry profiles one TCR beta chain with its context. This sample was taken from a study of technical replicates of blood from a few donors. Profiling relied on immunoSEQ multiplex PCR, and the TCRdb table lists in-frame clones only, not all of them. The sample carries around 60,000 clones, 70% to 90% recorded once. The CDR3 is made up of 18 amino acids. V lost 1 base to trimming and J lost 5 bases, with 23 bases between them. Germline V CDR1 and CDR2: MNHEY, SMNVEV (reference sequence). Sequenced input: PBMCs. This clonotype originated in a human donor in good health. Some clones in this sample may be carry-over from other donors' samples. The chain has TRBV27 and TRBJ1-1; D is undetermined. The CDR3 loop reads CASSLFFGLGVSGTEAFF. CDR3 sequence (DNA): TGTGCCAGCAGTTTATTTTTCGGTCTTGGGGTAAGCGGGACTGAAGCTTTCTTT.